The clone carrying this T cell receptor (beta chain) appeared a single time. PCR amplification relied on 60 Vbeta primers (plus 13 Jbeta primers). TCRdb's copy holds only in-frame clones and misses some; the assay was immunoSEQ multiplex PCR. The sample lists over 150,000 clones, approximately 85% occurring once. This entry comes from a study of cytomegalovirus exposure and HLA in healthy donors. The sample was PBMCs. The source of this sequence is a man aged 45-60 years in good health and CMV-seropositive.

The CDR3 sequence: CASAGGGLYNEQFF. CDR3 DNA: TGTGCCAGCGCGGGGGGGGGCCTTTACAATGAGCAGTTCTTC. J is TRBJ2-1 and V is TRBV19, with 9 bases fitting TRBD2. From germline, CDR1 is LNHDA and CDR2 SQIVND (reference sequence). Germline trimming cut 9 bases from V and 4 bases from J; bases unmatched to any gene: 7. This CDR3 comprises 14 residues.